The 7 T cell receptor beta chains below all came from one sample that was sequenced in a study of blood T cell repertoires in COVID-19. Repertoires were generated with immunoSEQ multiplex PCR, while TCRdb's copy carries only in-frame clones and drops some. In the table there are 200,000 to 250,000 clones, about four fifths of which are singletons. Sequencing was performed on peripheral blood. These receptors were obtained from a man aged 30 to 39 who had recovered from COVID-19.

This rearrangement joins TRBV11-1 to TRBJ2-1; perhaps TRBD2 as D (5 bases). V was clipped by 1 base and J by 8 bases, with 15 bases between them. Germline V gene lookup returns CDR1 SGHAT and CDR2 FQDESV (reference sequence). CDR3 size: 15 residues. The chain's CDR3 is CASSLVGRKADEQFF. CDR3 nucleotides: TGTGCCAGCAGCTTAGTAGGCAGGAAAGCGGATGAGCAGTTCTTC.

The chain is built from TRBV23-1 and TRBJ2-7; D may be TRBD1 (6 bases). TRBV23-1 is designated an ORF whose function remains uncertain. V was clipped by 0 bases and J by 1 base, with 25 bases between them. The CDR3 contains 20 residues. The CDR3 loop reads CASSQSIGTPGPLRSYEQYV. DNA for the CDR3: TGCGCCAGCAGTCAATCGATCGGGACACCCGGACCTCTAAGGTCCTACGAGCAGTACGTC.

The chain is built from TRBV7-9 and TRBJ2-3, with 11 positions matching TRBD2. Trimming cost V 4 bases and J 5 bases; bases outside gene matches: 5. Looked up from germline, CDR1 is SEHNR and CDR2 is FQNEAQ (reference sequence). The CDR3 is made up of 15 amino acids. The CDR3 DNA is TGTGCCAGCAGCTCTAGCGGGGGGTATAAAGATACGCAGTATTTT. It is translated as CASSSSGGYKDTQYF.

This clone was counted a few times. The chain links TRBV10-3 to TRBJ1-1; TRBD1 aligns across 11 bases. J was trimmed by 0 bases and V by 6 bases; bases with no gene match: 6. Germline CDR1 reads ENHRY; CDR2 reads SYGVKD. The CDR3 is 16 residues long. DNA of the CDR3: TGTGCCATCAGGAGGGGGACAGGGGGATTGAACACTGAAGCTTTCTTT. Residues: CAIRRGTGGLNTEAFF.

The chain couples TRBV3-1 (or the pseudogene TRBV3-2) to TRBJ1-2; D call uncertain. CDR3 length: 14 amino acids. The germline V gene has CDR1 LGHDT and CDR2 YNNKEL (reference sequence). Between the trimmed V and J ends, which lost 4 bases and 4 bases, there was a span of 13 bases. Here the CDR3 DNA reads TGTGCCAGCAGCCCCCGCGGGCCGGTCTATGGCTACACCTTC. Encoded protein: CASSPRGPVYGYTF.

This clone was detected only a few times. The chain links TRBV7-6 to TRBJ1-1, with 12 bases fitting TRBD1. J gave up 5 bases and V 1 base, and 8 bases lay outside the gene matches. This CDR3 has 17 residues. Looked up from germline, CDR1 is SGHVS and CDR2 is FNYEAQ. CDR3 sequence reads: CASSLGDRGRESTEAFF. As DNA, the CDR3 is TGTGCCAGCAGCTTAGGGGACAGGGGGCGAGAGAGTACTGAAGCTTTCTTT.

This clone was observed a single time. The chain uses TRBV4-2 and TRBJ1-1; D gene ambiguous. Germline values: CDR1 LGHNA, CDR2 YNFKEQ. CDR3 length: 13 residues. The V and J ends lost 1 base and 4 bases respectively, with 7 bases between them. For the CDR3, the DNA is TGTGCCAGCAGCCAAGCTTCCGGCACTGAAGCTTTCTTT. It specifies CASSQASGTEAFF.